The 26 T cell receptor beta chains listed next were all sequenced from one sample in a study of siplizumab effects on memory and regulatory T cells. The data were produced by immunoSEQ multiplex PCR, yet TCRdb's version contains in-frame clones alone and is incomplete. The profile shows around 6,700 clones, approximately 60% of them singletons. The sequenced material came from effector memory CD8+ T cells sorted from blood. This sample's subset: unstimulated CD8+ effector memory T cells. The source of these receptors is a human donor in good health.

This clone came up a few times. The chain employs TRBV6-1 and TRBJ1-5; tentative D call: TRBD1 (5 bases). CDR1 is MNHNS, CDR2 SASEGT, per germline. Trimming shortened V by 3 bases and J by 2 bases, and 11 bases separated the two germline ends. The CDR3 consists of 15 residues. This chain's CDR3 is CASSDSGGGNQPQHF. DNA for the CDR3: TGTGCCAGCAGTGACTCTGGAGGGGGCAATCAGCCCCAGCATTTT.

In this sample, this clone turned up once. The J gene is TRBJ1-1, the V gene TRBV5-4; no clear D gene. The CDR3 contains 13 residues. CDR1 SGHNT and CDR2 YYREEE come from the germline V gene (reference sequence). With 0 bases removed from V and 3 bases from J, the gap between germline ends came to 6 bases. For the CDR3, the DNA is TGTGCCAGCAGCTTGGCGGGTTACACTGAAGCTTTCTTT. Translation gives CASSLAGYTEAFF.

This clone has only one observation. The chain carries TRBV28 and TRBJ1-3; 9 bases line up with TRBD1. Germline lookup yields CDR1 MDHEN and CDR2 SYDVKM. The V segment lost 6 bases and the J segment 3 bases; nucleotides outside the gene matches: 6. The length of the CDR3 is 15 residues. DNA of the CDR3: TGTGCCAGCAGCTCGACAGGGGGAGATGGAAACACCATATATTTT. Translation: CASSSTGGDGNTIYF.

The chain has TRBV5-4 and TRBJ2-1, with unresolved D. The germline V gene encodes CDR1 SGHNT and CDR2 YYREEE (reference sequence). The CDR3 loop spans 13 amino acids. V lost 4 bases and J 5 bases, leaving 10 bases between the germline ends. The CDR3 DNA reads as TGTGCCAGCAGCCTACCGCCCAACAATGAGCAGTTCTTC. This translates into CASSLPPNNEQFF.

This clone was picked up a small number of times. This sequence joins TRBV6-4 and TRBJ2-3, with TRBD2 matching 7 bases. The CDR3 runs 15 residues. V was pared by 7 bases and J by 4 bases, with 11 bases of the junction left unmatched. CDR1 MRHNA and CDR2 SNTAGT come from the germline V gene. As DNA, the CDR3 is TGTGCCAGCAAGCGGGAATCCGTGGCCGCAGATACGCAGTATTTT. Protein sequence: CASKRESVAADTQYF.

The CDR3 DNA reads as TGCGCCAGCAGCCAAGAGTCGGGGGTTGGGGCCAACGTCCTGACTTTC. Residues: CASSQESGVGANVLTF. The chain carries TRBV4-3 and TRBJ2-6, with D perhaps matching TRBD2 (6 bases). V was trimmed by 0 bases and J by 3 bases, leaving 9 bases between them. The CDR3 totals 16 residues. Looked up from germline, CDR1 is LGHNA and CDR2 is YSLEER.

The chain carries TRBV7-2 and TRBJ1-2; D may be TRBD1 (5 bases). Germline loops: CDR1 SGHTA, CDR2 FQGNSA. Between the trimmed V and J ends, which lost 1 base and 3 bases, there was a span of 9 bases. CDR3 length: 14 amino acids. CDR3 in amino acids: CASSLDLGDYGYTF. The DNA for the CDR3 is TGTGCCAGCAGCTTAGATCTGGGGGACTATGGCTACACCTTC.

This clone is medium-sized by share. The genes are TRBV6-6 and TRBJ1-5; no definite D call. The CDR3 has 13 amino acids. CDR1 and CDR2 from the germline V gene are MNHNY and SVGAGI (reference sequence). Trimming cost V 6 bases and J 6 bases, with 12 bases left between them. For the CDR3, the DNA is TGTGCCAGCAGCTCCGAAGCGGGTCAGCCCCAGCATTTT. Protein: CASSSEAGQPQHF.

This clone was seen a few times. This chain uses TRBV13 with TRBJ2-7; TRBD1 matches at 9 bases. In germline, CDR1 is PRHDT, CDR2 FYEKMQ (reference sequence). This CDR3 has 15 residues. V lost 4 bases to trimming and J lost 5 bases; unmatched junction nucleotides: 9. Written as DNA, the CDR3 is TGTGCCAGCAGCTCACCCGGGACAGGGCGCCACGAGCAGTACTTC. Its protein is CASSSPGTGRHEQYF.

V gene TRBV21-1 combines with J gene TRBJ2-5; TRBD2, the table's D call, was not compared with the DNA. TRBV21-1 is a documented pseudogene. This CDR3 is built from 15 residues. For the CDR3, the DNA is TGTGCCAGCAGCAACCTAGCGGGGGGACAAGAGACCCAGTACTTC. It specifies CASSNLAGGQETQYF.

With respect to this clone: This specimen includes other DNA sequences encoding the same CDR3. The CDR3 bases are TGTGCCAGCAGTTTGGGACAGGGCTTCAGACAGCCCCAGCATTTT. Translated: CASSLGQGFRQPQHF. The rearrangement uses TRBV28 and TRBJ1-5; the match to TRBD1 covers 9 bases. The CDR3 loop spans 15 amino acids. Germline values: CDR1 MDHEN, CDR2 SYDVKM. J was trimmed by 7 bases and V by 3 bases; bases with no gene match: 7. Filled out from reference TRBV28 and TRBJ1-5, the complete variable domain reads DVKVTQSSRYLVKRTGEKVFLECVQDMDHENMFWYRQDPGLGLRLIYFSYDVKMKEKGDIPEGYSVSREKKERFSLILESASTNQTSMYLCASSLGQGFRQPQHFGDGTRLSIL.

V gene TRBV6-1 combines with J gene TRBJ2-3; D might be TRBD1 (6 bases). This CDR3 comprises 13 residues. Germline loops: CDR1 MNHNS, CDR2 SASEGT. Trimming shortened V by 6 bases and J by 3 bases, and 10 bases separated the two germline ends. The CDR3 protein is CASSHRVTDTQYF. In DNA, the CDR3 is TGTGCCAGCAGCCACAGGGTGACAGATACGCAGTATTTT.

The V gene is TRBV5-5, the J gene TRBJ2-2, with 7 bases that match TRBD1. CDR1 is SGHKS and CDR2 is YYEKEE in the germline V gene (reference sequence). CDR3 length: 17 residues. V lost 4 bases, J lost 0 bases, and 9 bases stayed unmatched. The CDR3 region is CASSTFPGTANTGELFF. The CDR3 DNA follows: TGTGCCAGCAGCACTTTCCCCGGGACAGCGAACACCGGGGAGCTGTTTTTT.

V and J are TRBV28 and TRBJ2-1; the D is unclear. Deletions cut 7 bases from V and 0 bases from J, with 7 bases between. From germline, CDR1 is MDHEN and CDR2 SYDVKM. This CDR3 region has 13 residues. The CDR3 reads CASTGISYNEQFF. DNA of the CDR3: TGTGCCAGCACTGGGATCTCCTACAATGAGCAGTTCTTC.

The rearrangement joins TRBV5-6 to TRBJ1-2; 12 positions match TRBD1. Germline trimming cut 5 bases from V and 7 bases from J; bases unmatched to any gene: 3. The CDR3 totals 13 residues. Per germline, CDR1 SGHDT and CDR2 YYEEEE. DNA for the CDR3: TGTGCCAGCAGGGGACAGGGGGCAGGTGGCTACACCTTC. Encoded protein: CASRGQGAGGYTF.

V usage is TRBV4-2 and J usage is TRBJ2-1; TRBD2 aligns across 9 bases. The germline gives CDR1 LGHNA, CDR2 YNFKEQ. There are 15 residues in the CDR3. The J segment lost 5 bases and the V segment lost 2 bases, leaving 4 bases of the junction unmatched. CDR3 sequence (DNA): TGTGCCAGCAGCCAACTTAGCGGGGGTAACAATGAGCAGTTCTTC. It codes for CASSQLSGGNNEQFF.

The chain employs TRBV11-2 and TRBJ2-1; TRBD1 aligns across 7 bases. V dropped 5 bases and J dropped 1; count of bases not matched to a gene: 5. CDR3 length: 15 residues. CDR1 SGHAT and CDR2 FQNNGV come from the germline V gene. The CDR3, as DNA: TGTGCCAGCAGCCACAGGGGTTTTTCCTACAATGAGCAGTTCTTC. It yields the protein CASSHRGFSYNEQFF.

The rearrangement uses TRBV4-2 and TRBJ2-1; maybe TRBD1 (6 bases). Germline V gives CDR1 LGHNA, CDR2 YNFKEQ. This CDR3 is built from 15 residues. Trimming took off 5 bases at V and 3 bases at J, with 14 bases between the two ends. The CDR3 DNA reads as TGTGCCAGCAGCGGGGGTGGGGGCAACTACAATGAGCAGTTCTTC. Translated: CASSGGGGNYNEQFF.

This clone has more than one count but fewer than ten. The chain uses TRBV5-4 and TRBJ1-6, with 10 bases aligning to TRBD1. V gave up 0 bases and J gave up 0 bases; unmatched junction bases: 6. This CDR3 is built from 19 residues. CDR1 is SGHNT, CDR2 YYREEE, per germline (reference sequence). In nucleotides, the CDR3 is TGTGCCAGCAGCTTGGAAATGGGACAGGGGAGCTCCTATAATTCACCCCTCCACTTT. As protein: CASSLEMGQGSSYNSPLHF.

CDR3 region: CASSQEVSRGDTGELFF. CDR3 nucleotide sequence: TGCGCCAGCAGCCAAGAGGTATCCAGGGGGGACACCGGGGAGCTGTTTTTT. The J gene is TRBJ2-2, the V gene TRBV4-1, with D maybe TRBD1 (7 bases). Trimming pared 0 bases from V and 3 bases from J, leaving 14 bases between. Germline CDR1 MGHRA, CDR2 YSYEKL. The CDR3 is made up of 17 amino acids.

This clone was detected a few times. CDR3 residues: CSVEDSGRGSTEAFF. CDR3 nucleotides: TGCAGCGTTGAAGATTCGGGCAGGGGGAGCACTGAAGCTTTCTTT. The V and J genes are TRBV29-1 and TRBJ1-1, with 7 bases lining up with TRBD1. The CDR3 is made up of 15 amino acids. Trimming at V came to 0 bases and at J to 4 bases, leaving 8 bases not matched to a gene. Germline V gene lookup returns CDR1 SQVTM and CDR2 ANQGSEA. Filled out from reference TRBV29-1 and TRBJ1-1, the complete variable domain reads SAVISQKPSRDICQRGTSLTIQCQVDSQVTMMFWYRQQPGQSLTLIATANQGSEATYESGFVIDKFPISRPNLTFSTLTVSNMSPEDSSIYLCSVEDSGRGSTEAFFGQGTRLTVV.

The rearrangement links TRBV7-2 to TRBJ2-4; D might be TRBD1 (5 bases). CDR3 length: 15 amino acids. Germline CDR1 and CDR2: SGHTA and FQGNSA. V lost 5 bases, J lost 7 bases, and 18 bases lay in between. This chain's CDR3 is CASSLTPWGENIQYF. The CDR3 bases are TGTGCCAGCAGCCTCACTCCGTGGGGCGAGAACATTCAGTACTTC.

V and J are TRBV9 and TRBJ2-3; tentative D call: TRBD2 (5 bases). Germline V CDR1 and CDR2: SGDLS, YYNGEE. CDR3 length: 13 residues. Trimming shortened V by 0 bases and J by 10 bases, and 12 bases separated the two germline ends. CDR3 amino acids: CASSVEAYGAQYF. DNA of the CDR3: TGTGCCAGCAGCGTAGAGGCCTACGGGGCGCAGTATTTT.

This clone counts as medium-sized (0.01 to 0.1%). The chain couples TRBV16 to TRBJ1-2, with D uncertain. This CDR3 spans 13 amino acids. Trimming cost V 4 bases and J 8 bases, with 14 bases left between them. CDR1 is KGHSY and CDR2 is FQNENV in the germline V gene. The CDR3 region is CASSPELVSGYTF. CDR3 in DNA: TGTGCCAGCAGCCCAGAATTGGTATCCGGCTACACCTTC.

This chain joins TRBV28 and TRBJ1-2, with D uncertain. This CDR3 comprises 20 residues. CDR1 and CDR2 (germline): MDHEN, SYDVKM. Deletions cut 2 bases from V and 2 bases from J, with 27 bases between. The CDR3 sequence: CASSLEPLRPDSQNNYGYTF. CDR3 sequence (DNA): TGTGCCAGCAGTTTAGAACCGTTGAGGCCAGACTCCCAAAACAACTATGGCTACACCTTC.

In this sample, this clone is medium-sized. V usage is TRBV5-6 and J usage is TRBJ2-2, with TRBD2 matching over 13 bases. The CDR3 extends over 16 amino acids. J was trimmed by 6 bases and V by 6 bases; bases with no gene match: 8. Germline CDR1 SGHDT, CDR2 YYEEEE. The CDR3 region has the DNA TGTGCCAGCACCAAACTAGCGGGGGGGCGCCCCGGGGAGCTGTTTTTT. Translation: CASTKLAGGRPGELFF.